The 29 T cell receptor beta chains below were found in one sample sequenced in a study of blood T cell repertoires in COVID-19. Profiled with immunoSEQ multiplex PCR; TCRdb holds only in-frame clones, not every one. The sample records fewer than 250,000 clones, around 87% being singletons. The sequenced sample was PBMCs or T cells enriched from blood (not recorded which). The receptors stem from a man younger than 40 in a cohort exposed to, infected with or recovered from COVID-19 (not recorded which).

The CDR3 DNA is TGCAGCGTTGAAGGGACTAGCGGACGAGAAGAGACCCAGTACTTC. This translates into CSVEGTSGREETQYF. This chain joins TRBV29-1 and TRBJ2-5; 10 bases are a match to TRBD2. CDR1 is SQVTM and CDR2 is ANQGSEA in the germline V gene. The CDR3 is 15 amino acids. Germline trimming cut 1 base from V and 3 bases from J; bases unmatched to any gene: 5.

The chain is built from TRBV7-3 and TRBJ1-1, with 7 bases matching TRBD1. CDR1 and CDR2 (germline): SGHTA, FQGTGA. V shed 5 bases and J 1 base; nucleotides not matched to a gene: 7. The CDR3 has 15 residues. The CDR3 spells CASSPAGQTNTEAFF. CDR3 DNA: TGTGCCAGCAGCCCCGCGGGACAGACGAACACTGAAGCTTTCTTT.

This clone was picked up one time. The rearrangement links TRBV27 to TRBJ1-6; D possibly corresponds to TRBD1 (5 bases). Between the trimmed V and J ends, which lost 6 bases and 7 bases, there was a span of 16 bases. This CDR3 is built from 15 residues. The V gene's germline CDR1 is MNHEY and CDR2 SMNVEV (reference sequence). The CDR3, as DNA: TGTGCCAGCAGCCCCGGGGGGTTAAGAAATTCACCCCTCCACTTT. This gives the protein CASSPGGLRNSPLHF.

V usage is TRBV5-5 and J usage is TRBJ1-5, with 8 positions matching TRBD1. Germline V lookup: CDR1 SGHKS, CDR2 YYEKEE (reference sequence). The J segment lost 0 bases and the V segment lost 1 base, leaving 3 bases of the junction unmatched. The CDR3 is 16 amino acids. Here the CDR3 reads CASSLTGGDSNQPQHF. The CDR3 nucleotides read TGTGCCAGCAGCTTGACAGGGGGTGATAGCAATCAGCCCCAGCATTTT. The whole variable domain, remainder taken from reference TRBV5-5 and TRBJ1-5, is DAGVTQSPTHLIKTRGQQVTLRCSPISGHKSVSWYQQVLGQGPQFIFQYYEKEERGRGNFPDRFSARQFPNYSSELNVNALLLGDSALYLCASSLTGGDSNQPQHFGDGTRLSIL.

This clone was observed once. V and J are TRBV5-1 and TRBJ1-4; D is possibly TRBD1 (6 bases). The V end lost 2 bases, the J end lost 7 bases, and 12 bases lay between the germline ends. Looked up from germline, CDR1 is SGHRS and CDR2 is YFSETQ. The CDR3 has 14 amino acids. Here the CDR3 reads CASSFTGRGEKLFF. Here the CDR3 DNA reads TGCGCCAGCAGCTTTACAGGGAGGGGTGAAAAACTGTTTTTT.

The J gene is TRBJ2-5, the V gene TRBV4-1; TRBD2 agrees at 9 bases. The CDR3 contains 15 residues. Germline V gene sequence: CDR1 MGHRA, CDR2 YSYEKL. The CDR3 DNA sequence: TGCCCCCCCCGCCGACCGGGACTAGCAACAGAGACCCAGTACTTC. Protein sequence: CPPRRPGLATETQYF.

The DNA for the CDR3 is TGTGCCAGCAGCTTAGCGAGCCATACGCAGTATTTT. Translating gives CASSLASHTQYF. The V and J genes are TRBV7-9 and TRBJ2-3, with D uncertain. V dropped 0 bases and J dropped 7 bases, with 5 bases sitting between them. Germline V gene data show CDR1 as SEHNR and CDR2 as FQNEAQ (reference sequence). The length of the CDR3 is 12 residues.

V gene TRBV19 combines with J gene TRBJ2-1; TRBD1 matches 7 bases. Trimming at V came to 9 bases and at J to 0 bases, leaving 5 bases not matched to a gene. In germline, CDR1 is LNHDA, CDR2 SQIVND (reference sequence). The CDR3 spans 14 residues. This chain's CDR3 is CASIPGGSYNEQFF. CDR3 DNA sequence: TGTGCCAGCATTCCAGGGGGCTCCTACAATGAGCAGTTCTTC.

Of note for this clone: Other DNA sequences in the sample encode the same CDR3. The gene calls are TRBV28 and TRBJ2-7; 9 bases agree with TRBD1. This CDR3 spans 15 amino acids. Trimming cost V 5 bases and J 1 base; bases outside gene matches: 6. Germline V gene lookup returns CDR1 MDHEN and CDR2 SYDVKM. CDR3 nucleotides: TGTGCCAGCAGTGCGCCGGGACAGGGATCCTACGAGCAGTACTTC. Translation: CASSAPGQGSYEQYF.

The J gene is TRBJ1-2, the V gene TRBV2; D unresolved. Germline lookup yields CDR1 SNHLY and CDR2 FYNNEI. The CDR3 has 13 amino acids. V lost 6 bases and J lost 4, with 12 bases in between. The CDR3 sequence is CASRIEGGYGYTF. CDR3 coding DNA: TGTGCCAGCAGGATTGAGGGCGGCTATGGCTACACCTTC.

This chain connects TRBV13 to TRBJ1-1, with D maybe TRBD1 (5 bases). The CDR3 runs 20 residues. Germline CDR1 and CDR2: PRHDT and FYEKMQ (reference sequence). V was pared by 4 bases and J by 1 base, with 28 bases between. The CDR3 DNA reads as TGTGCCAGCAGCTCCCCTAGGGGCCCACCGGCGGCGCATTCGAACACTGAAGCTTTCTTT. Its translation: CASSSPRGPPAAHSNTEAFF.

The rearrangement links TRBV9 to TRBJ2-2; 7 nucleotides match TRBD1. Unmatched junction bases numbered 8, after V lost 6 bases and J lost 0 bases. The CDR3 is 16 amino acids. The germline V gene encodes CDR1 SGDLS and CDR2 YYNGEE. The CDR3 nucleotides read TGTGCCAGCACCCCCTGGGACAGAGCGAACACCGGGGAGCTGTTTTTT. This gives the protein CASTPWDRANTGELFF.

The gene calls are TRBV14 and TRBJ2-1; TRBD2 matches at 7 bases. The CDR3 length is 13 residues. Germline V CDR1 and CDR2: SGHDN, FVKESK. After removal of 4 bases from V and 9 bases from J, the junction contained 6 bases not matched to a gene. The DNA for the CDR3 is TGTGCCAGCAGCCCTAGACTAGCAGCTGAGCAGTTCTTC. Translating gives CASSPRLAAEQFF.

This clone has just one count. The rearrangement joins TRBV19 to TRBJ2-7, with TRBD1 matching 9 bases. This CDR3 has 15 amino acids. After removal of 0 bases from V and 3 bases from J, the junction contained 3 bases not matched to a gene. Germline CDR1 is LNHDA and CDR2 is SQIVND (reference sequence). Written as DNA, the CDR3 is TGTGCCAGTAGTATAGAACAGGGGGCGTTCTACGAGCAGTACTTC. Protein sequence: CASSIEQGAFYEQYF. The whole variable domain, filled in from reference TRBV19 and TRBJ2-7, reads DGGITQSPKYLFRKEGQNVTLSCEQNLNHDAMYWYRQDPGQGLRLIYYSQIVNDFQKGDIAEGYSVSREKKESFPLTVTSAQKNPTAFYLCASSIEQGAFYEQYFGPGTRLTVT.

The chain has TRBV3-1 (or the pseudogene TRBV3-2) and TRBJ2-7; possible D gene TRBD1, 6 bases. The germline gives CDR1 LGHDT, CDR2 YNNKEL (reference sequence). V lost 4 bases and J lost 0, with 13 bases in between. The CDR3 runs to 15 residues. The CDR3 region has the DNA TGTGCCAGCAGCCGTTCGGACAGCCACTCCTACGAGCAGTACTTC. Translating it yields CASSRSDSHSYEQYF.

This clone was detected only a few times. This chain connects TRBV7-3 to TRBJ2-3; 9 bases are shared with TRBD1. The ends lost 2 bases at V and 2 bases at J; junction bases unmatched: 5. The CDR3 length is 16 residues. Germline V CDR1 and CDR2: SGHTA, FQGTGA. The CDR3 here is CASSLGTGLNTDTQYF. The CDR3 nucleotides read TGTGCCAGCAGCTTAGGGACAGGGTTGAACACAGATACGCAGTATTTT. Supplemented by reference TRBV7-3 and TRBJ2-3, the full variable domain reads GAGVSQTPSNKVTEKGKYVELRCDPISGHTALYWYRQSLGQGPEFLIYFQGTGAADDSGLPNDRFFAVRPEGSVSTLKIQRTERGDSAVYLCASSLGTGLNTDTQYFGPGTRLTVL.

The J gene is TRBJ2-1, the V gene TRBV5-1; the match to TRBD2 covers 11 bases. This CDR3 contains 13 residues. The V segment lost 0 bases and the J segment 16 bases; nucleotides outside the gene matches: 6. The germline V gene has CDR1 SGHRS and CDR2 YFSETQ. CDR3 residues: CASSLGPSGRRFF. CDR3 DNA sequence: TGCGCCAGCAGCTTGGGTCCTAGCGGGAGGCGATTCTTC.

This clone showed up just once. The chain employs TRBV3-1 (or the pseudogene TRBV3-2) and TRBJ1-2; TRBD1 matches 10 bases. Germline V gene sequence: CDR1 LGHDT, CDR2 YNNKEL (reference sequence). V shed 4 bases, J shed 6 bases, and the junction held 8 bases outside the gene matches. CDR3 length equals 15 residues. DNA of the CDR3: TGTGCCAGCAGCCGTAGACAGGGGGCGAGCGATGGCTACACCTTC. It yields the protein CASSRRQGASDGYTF.

The CDR3 DNA reads as TGTGCCAGCAGGGAGATACAGGGGTACACTGAAGCTTTCTTT. Translation gives CASREIQGYTEAFF. The V call is TRBV28, the J call TRBJ1-1; 7 bases align to TRBD1. The CDR3 contains 14 residues. With V trimmed by 6 bases and J by 3 bases, 7 bases remained unmatched. Germline V gene lookup returns CDR1 MDHEN and CDR2 SYDVKM.

The chain joins TRBV5-1 to TRBJ1-6; 10 nucleotides agree with TRBD1. The CDR3 is 15 residues long. Germline trimming cut 4 bases from V and 6 bases from J; bases unmatched to any gene: 4. Per the germline V gene, CDR1 is SGHRS and CDR2 is YFSETQ. CDR3 protein: CASSVGQGINSPLHF. CDR3 nucleotide sequence: TGCGCCAGCAGCGTGGGACAGGGGATTAATTCACCCCTCCACTTT.

The chain employs TRBV28 and TRBJ2-1, with 11 nucleotides matching TRBD2. V shed 5 bases, J shed 8 bases, and the junction held 17 bases outside the gene matches. Germline assignment: CDR1 MDHEN and CDR2 SYDVKM. This CDR3 region has 18 residues. The CDR3 nucleotides read TGTGCCAGCAGTGGTACCCTCCTTTTAGCGGGAGGGTTCTATGAGCAGTTCTTC. As protein: CASSGTLLLAGGFYEQFF.

In nucleotides, the CDR3 is TGTGCCACCAGTCTCTACAGGGGGCCTGCCTACGAGCAGTACTTC. Translation: CATSLYRGPAYEQYF. The chain carries TRBV15 and TRBJ2-7; 9 bases match TRBD1. Germline loops: CDR1 LNHNV, CDR2 YYDKDF (reference sequence). J gave up 2 bases and V 6 bases, and 8 bases lay outside the gene matches. CDR3 length: 15 residues.

In this sample, this clone turned up a few times. The rearrangement uses TRBV5-4 and TRBJ1-2, with a weak D call TRBD1 (5 bases). The germline gives CDR1 SGHNT, CDR2 YYREEE (reference sequence). There are 14 residues in the CDR3. V shed 0 bases and J shed 8 bases, with 14 bases lying between them. CDR3: CASSLADQGGGYTF. CDR3 in DNA: TGTGCCAGCAGCTTGGCGGATCAGGGAGGCGGCTACACCTTC.

This chain joins TRBV9 and TRBJ2-7; 8 bases are a match to TRBD1. CDR3 size: 14 residues. Unmatched junction bases numbered 5, after V lost 3 bases and J lost 3 bases. Germline loops: CDR1 SGDLS, CDR2 YYNGEE. The CDR3 DNA reads TGTGCCAGCAGCGGCGGACAGGGAGTCTACGAGCAGTACTTC. Amino acids: CASSGGQGVYEQYF.

The chain recombines TRBV9 with TRBJ2-5, with TRBD1 as a possible D gene (7 bases). Germline V gives CDR1 SGDLS, CDR2 YYNGEE. The V end lost 4 bases, the J end lost 5 bases, and 9 bases lay between the germline ends. This CDR3 region has 12 residues. The CDR3 spells CASSPGGETQYF. The CDR3 DNA is TGTGCCAGCAGCCCAGGGGGGGAGACCCAGTACTTC.

The gene calls are TRBV9 and TRBJ2-1; possibly TRBD1 for D (5 bases). Trimming stripped 3 bases from V and 1 base from J, with 5 bases between. CDR1 SGDLS and CDR2 YYNGEE come from the germline V gene. CDR3 length equals 13 residues. The CDR3 DNA sequence: TGTGCCAGCAGCGCAGGGTCCTACAATGAGCAGTTCTTC. Its protein is CASSAGSYNEQFF.

The gene calls are TRBV6-5 and TRBJ1-2; D not resolved. Germline CDR1 MNHEY, CDR2 SVGAGI. V dropped 10 bases and J dropped 0 bases, with 18 bases sitting between them. The CDR3 covers 15 residues. The CDR3 DNA reads as TGTGCCACCACGACACTGACATCCTCTAACTATGGCTACACCTTC. This translates into CATTTLTSSNYGYTF.

The rearrangement uses TRBV9 and TRBJ2-1, with 11 bases identical to TRBD2. Germline V gives CDR1 SGDLS, CDR2 YYNGEE. J gave up 6 bases and V 4 bases, and 9 bases lay outside the gene matches. The CDR3 has 16 residues. The CDR3 DNA follows: TGTGCCAGCAGCTTCAGACTAGCGGGACCCGTCAATGAGCAGTTCTTC. Protein product: CASSFRLAGPVNEQFF. Full variable domain (rest looked up from reference TRBV9 and TRBJ2-1): DSGVTQTPKHLITATGQRVTLRCSPRSGDLSVYWYQQSLDQGLQFLIQYYNGEERAKGNILERFSAQQFPDLHSELNLSSLELGDSALYFCASSFRLAGPVNEQFFGPGTRLTVL.

The V call is TRBV7-2, the J call TRBJ2-5, with D tentatively TRBD2 (6 bases). The CDR3 runs to 13 residues. Between the trimmed V and J ends, which lost 3 bases and 5 bases, there was a span of 10 bases. Looked up from germline, CDR1 is SGHTA and CDR2 is FQGNSA. DNA of the CDR3: TGTGCCAGCAGCTTTTCGGGGAGGGAGACCCAGTACTTC. This codes for CASSFSGRETQYF.